The 11 T cell receptor beta chains below come from one sample, sequenced in a study of T cells in Graves' hyperthyroidism and ophthalmopathy. The source material, RNA transcripts, was used to amplify TCR beta CDR3 regions. The HTBI primer set drove a first-round RT-PCR of the TCR CDR3. MiXCR, applied by TCRdb to the multiplex PCR reads, yields one record per CDR3 protein. The table records over 250,000 distinct CDR3 sequences, around 20% of them present only once. The sample consisted of blood. Source of these receptors: a man younger than 45 with Graves' ophthalmopathy.

The chain couples TRBV24-1 to TRBJ2-7; weak D call: TRBD2 (5 bases). V was clipped by 4 bases and J by 0 bases, with 6 bases between them. CDR1 KGHDR and CDR2 SFDVKD come from the germline V gene. The length of the CDR3 is 13 residues. The CDR3 bases are TGTGCCACCAGTGACGCGGGCTCCTACGAGCAGTACTTC. Translation: CATSDAGSYEQYF.

The chain links TRBV4-1 to TRBJ1-5; D gene ambiguous. The V end lost 0 bases, the J end lost 5 bases, and 5 bases lay between the germline ends. From germline, CDR1 is MGHRA and CDR2 YSYEKL. This CDR3 is built from 13 residues. The CDR3, as DNA: TGCGCCAGCAGCCAAGATGATGATCAGCCCCAGCATTTT. This codes for CASSQDDDQPQHF.

This clonotype was picked up many times. The chain uses TRBV28 and TRBJ1-2, with D perhaps TRBD1 (6 bases). The CDR3 sequence is 13 residues long. Trimming left V 6 bases short and J 8 bases short, with 16 bases between. CDR1 is MDHEN, CDR2 SYDVKM, per germline. Here the CDR3 reads CASRRQVSKGYTF. The DNA of the CDR3 is TGTGCCAGCAGGAGACAGGTCTCCAAGGGCTACACCTTC.

The rearrangement links TRBV28 to TRBJ2-5; maybe TRBD2 (7 bases). CDR1 is MDHEN, CDR2 SYDVKM, per germline. V was pared by 5 bases and J by 5 bases, with 18 bases between. The CDR3 runs 15 residues. Here the CDR3 DNA reads TGTGCCAGCAGTCCCCTGAGGGGGGGATTTGAGACCCAGTACTTC. Residues: CASSPLRGGFETQYF.

The rearrangement uses TRBV20-1 and TRBJ1-1; D unresolved. The germline V gene encodes CDR1 DFQATT and CDR2 SNEGSKA (reference sequence). The CDR3 contains 13 residues. The V gene lost 8 bases and the J gene lost 6 bases, with 19 bases spanning the gap. The CDR3, as DNA: TGCAGTTCTCGCACATCTCGCGGGGCTGAAGCTTTCTTT. This gives the protein CSSRTSRGAEAFF.

J is TRBJ2-1 and V is TRBV30; D ambiguous. V was pared by 2 bases and J by 5 bases, with 4 bases between. Germline assignment: CDR1 GTSNPN and CDR2 SVGIG (reference sequence). The CDR3 is 11 residues long. CDR3 region: CAWSQNNEQFF. For the CDR3, the DNA is TGTGCCTGGAGTCAAAACAATGAGCAGTTCTTC.

This clonotype turned up a few times. The V and J genes are TRBV20-1 and TRBJ2-3, with a weak D call TRBD2 (6 bases). V was trimmed by 1 base and J by 0 bases, leaving 11 bases between them. The CDR3 covers 15 residues. Germline V gene data show CDR1 as DFQATT and CDR2 as SNEGSKA (reference sequence). Here the CDR3 reads CSARGDSGSTDTQYF. The CDR3 DNA reads as TGCAGTGCTAGAGGCGATAGCGGTAGCACAGATACGCAGTATTTT.

This clonotype was found many times. The chain couples TRBV28 to TRBJ2-1; 10 bases align to TRBD1. J was trimmed by 1 base and V by 6 bases; bases with no gene match: 18. CDR1 is MDHEN and CDR2 is SYDVKM in the germline V gene. The CDR3 totals 20 residues. This CDR3 reads CASSLDDRGRRRESYNEQFF. In DNA form, the CDR3 reads TGTGCCAGCAGCCTCGACGACAGGGGGCGACGGCGGGAGTCCTACAATGAGCAGTTCTTC.

This clonotype turned up a few times. The chain employs TRBV5-5 and TRBJ2-1; D is ambiguous. Germline assignment: CDR1 SGHKS and CDR2 YYEKEE (reference sequence). The V end was cut by 1 base, the J end by 0 bases, with 8 bases between. The length of the CDR3 is 15 residues. In DNA form, the CDR3 reads TGTGCCAGCAGCTTGTTGGAAAGCTCCTACAATGAGCAGTTCTTC. Protein: CASSLLESSYNEQFF.

This clonotype was found a few times. This chain links TRBV11-1 with TRBJ2-5; D may match TRBD1 or TRBD2 (5 bases each). V was cut by 6 bases and J by 4 bases, with 24 bases left in between. This CDR3 is 17 amino acids long. Looked up from germline, CDR1 is SGHAT and CDR2 is FQDESV (reference sequence). The CDR3 nucleotides read TGTGCCAGCAGTGTATTAGGGACCCCGAGGGGCCGAGAGACCCAGTACTTC. Translation gives CASSVLGTPRGRETQYF. Filled out from reference TRBV11-1 and TRBJ2-5, the complete variable domain reads EAEVAQSPRYKITEKSQAVAFWCDPISGHATLYWYRQILGQGPELLVQFQDESVVDDSQLPKDRFSAERLKGVDSTLKIQPAELGDSAMYLCASSVLGTPRGRETQYFGPGTRLLVL.

In this sample, this clonotype turned up many times. The CDR3 loop is CASSLDRSGANVLTF. CDR3 bases: TGTGCCAGCAGCTTAGACAGGTCTGGGGCCAACGTCCTGACTTTC. The chain uses TRBV11-3 and TRBJ2-6; D unclear. The V gene's germline CDR1 is SGHNT and CDR2 YENEEA. V lost 0 bases to trimming and J lost 1 base, with 4 bases between them. CDR3 size: 15 residues.